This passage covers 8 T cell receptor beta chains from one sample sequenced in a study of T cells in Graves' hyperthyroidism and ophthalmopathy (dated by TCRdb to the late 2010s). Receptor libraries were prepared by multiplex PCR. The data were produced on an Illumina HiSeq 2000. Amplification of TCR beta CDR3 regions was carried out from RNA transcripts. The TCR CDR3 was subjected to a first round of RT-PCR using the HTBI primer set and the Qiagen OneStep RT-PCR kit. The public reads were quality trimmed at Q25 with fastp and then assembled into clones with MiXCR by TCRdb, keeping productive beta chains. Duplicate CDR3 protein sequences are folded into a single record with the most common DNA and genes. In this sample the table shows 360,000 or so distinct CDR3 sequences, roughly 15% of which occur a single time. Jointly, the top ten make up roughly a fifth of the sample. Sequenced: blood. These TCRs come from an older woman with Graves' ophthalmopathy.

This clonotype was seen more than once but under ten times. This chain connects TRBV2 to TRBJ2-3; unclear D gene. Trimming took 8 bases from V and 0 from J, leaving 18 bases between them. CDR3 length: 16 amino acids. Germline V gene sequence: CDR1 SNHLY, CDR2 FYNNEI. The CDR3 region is CASLNTGPFSTDTQYF. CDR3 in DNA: TGTGCCAGCCTCAATACCGGACCATTTAGCACAGATACGCAGTATTTT.

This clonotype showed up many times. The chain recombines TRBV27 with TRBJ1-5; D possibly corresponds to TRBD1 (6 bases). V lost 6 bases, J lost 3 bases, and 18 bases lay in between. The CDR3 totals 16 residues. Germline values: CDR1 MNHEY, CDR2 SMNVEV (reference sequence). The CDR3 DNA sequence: TGTGCCAGCAGGACCTCCCGGGGGGGCTTCAATCAGCCCCAGCATTTT. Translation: CASRTSRGGFNQPQHF.

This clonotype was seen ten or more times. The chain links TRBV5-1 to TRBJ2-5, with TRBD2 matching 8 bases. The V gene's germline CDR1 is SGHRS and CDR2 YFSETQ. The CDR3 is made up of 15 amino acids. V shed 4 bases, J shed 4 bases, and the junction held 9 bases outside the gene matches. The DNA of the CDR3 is TGCGCCAGCAGCACCGGGAGGGGCGGTAGAGAGACCCAGTACTTC. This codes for CASSTGRGGRETQYF.

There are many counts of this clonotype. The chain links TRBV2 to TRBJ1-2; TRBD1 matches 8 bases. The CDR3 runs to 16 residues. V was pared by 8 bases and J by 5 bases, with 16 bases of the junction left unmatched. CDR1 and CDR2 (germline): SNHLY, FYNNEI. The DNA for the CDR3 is TGTGCCAGCTTCCAAGGGTGGACAGGGTCGCATTATGGCTACACCTTC. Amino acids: CASFQGWTGSHYGYTF.

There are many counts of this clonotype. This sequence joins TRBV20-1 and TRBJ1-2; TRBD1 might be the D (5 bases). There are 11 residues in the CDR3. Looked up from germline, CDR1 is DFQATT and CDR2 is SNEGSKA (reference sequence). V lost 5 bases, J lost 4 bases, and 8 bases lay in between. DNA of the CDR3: TGCAGTGCTGGGACGGTCTATGGCTACACCTTC. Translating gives CSAGTVYGYTF.

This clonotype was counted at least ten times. The CDR3 DNA reads TGTGCCAGCAGCTCAAACACGGGGAGGACAGATACGCAGTATTTT. It codes for CASSSNTGRTDTQYF. The genes are TRBV7-8 and TRBJ2-3; TRBD2 is a possible D gene (6 bases). Germline V gives CDR1 SGHVS, CDR2 FQNEAQ. The CDR3 sequence is 15 residues long. Trimming removed 4 bases from V and 3 bases from J, with 14 bases in between.

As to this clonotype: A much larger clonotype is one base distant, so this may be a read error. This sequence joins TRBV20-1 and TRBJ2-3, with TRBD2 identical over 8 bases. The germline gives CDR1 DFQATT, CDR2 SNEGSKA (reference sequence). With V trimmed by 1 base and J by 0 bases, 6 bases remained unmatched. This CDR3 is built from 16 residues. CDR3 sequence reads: CSARGFGGGSTDTQYF. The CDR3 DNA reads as TGCAGTGCTAGAGGTTTCGGGGGGGGTAGCACAGATACGCAGTATTTT.

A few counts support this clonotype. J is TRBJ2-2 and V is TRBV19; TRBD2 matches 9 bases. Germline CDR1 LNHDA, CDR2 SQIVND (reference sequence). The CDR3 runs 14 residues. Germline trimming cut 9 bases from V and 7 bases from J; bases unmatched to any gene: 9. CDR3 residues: CASGSGSEVGELFF. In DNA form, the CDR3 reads TGTGCCAGCGGTAGCGGGAGTGAGGTCGGGGAGCTGTTTTTT.